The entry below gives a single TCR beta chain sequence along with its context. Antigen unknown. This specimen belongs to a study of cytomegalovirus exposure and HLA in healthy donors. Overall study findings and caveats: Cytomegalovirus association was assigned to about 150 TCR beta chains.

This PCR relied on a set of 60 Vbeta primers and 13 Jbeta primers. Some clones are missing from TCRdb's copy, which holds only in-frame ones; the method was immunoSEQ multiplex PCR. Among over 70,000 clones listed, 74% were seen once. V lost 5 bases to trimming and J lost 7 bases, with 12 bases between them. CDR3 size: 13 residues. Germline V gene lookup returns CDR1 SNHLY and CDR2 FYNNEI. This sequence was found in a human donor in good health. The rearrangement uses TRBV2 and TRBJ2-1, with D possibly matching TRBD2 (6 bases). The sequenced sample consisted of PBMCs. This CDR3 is CASSLSRGNEQFF. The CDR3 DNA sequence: TGTGCCAGCAGTTTGAGTCGGGGGAATGAGCAGTTCTTC. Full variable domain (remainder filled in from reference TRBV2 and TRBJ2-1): EPEVTQTPSHQVTQMGQEVILRCVPISNHLYFYWYRQILGQKVEFLVSFYNNEISEKSEIFDDQFSVERPDGSNFTLKIRSTKLEDSAMYFCASSLSRGNEQFFGPGTRLTVL.